The sequence of this T cell receptor (beta chain) was determined in a study of blood T cells in healthy people across ages. The authors ran a second PCR of roughly 6 to 11 cycles using a sample-barcoded 5' primer and a J-beta primer mix. Unique molecular identifiers of 12 random nucleotides labeled each cDNA. From each sample, at least 2.5 million paired-end reads containing CDR3 were obtained. One entry per CDR3 protein, called by TCRdb with MiXCR from the 5' RACE reads. The table includes roughly 1.4 million distinct CDR3 sequences, almost 60% detected once. Details on this clonotype: The antigen is undetermined.

V was pared by 1 base and J by 4 bases, with 11 bases between. The CDR3 consists of 14 residues. The V gene's germline CDR1 is DFQATT and CDR2 SNEGSKA (reference sequence). Study observations and caveats: Observed TCR beta diversity showed a strong correlation with the percentage of naive T cells as measured by flow cytometry. With donor CMV status unknown, expanded clonotype changes were possibly confounded.

The receptor was derived from a man aged 18 to 30 in good health. The V gene is TRBV20-1, the J gene TRBJ1-5, with D perhaps matching TRBD1 (5 bases). Specimen: blood. The CDR3 spells CSARGGAPNQPQHF. The CDR3 bases are TGCAGTGCTAGAGGAGGGGCTCCTAATCAGCCCCAGCATTTT.